This T cell receptor beta chain originates from a study of cytotoxic CD8 clonotypes in ibrutinib-treated CLL. About the study: Of the patients, over ten were relapsed/refractory, about 15 treatment-naive and 17 to 18 IGHV unmutated. After median about 69 months, approximately 14 stayed in remission, approximately twelve progressed; responses roughly 25 partial, 2 complete.

Here immunoSEQ multiplex PCR was the method, and the copy in TCRdb shows in-frame clones only, minus some. The sample holds 250,000 to 350,000 clones; approximately 76% are singletons and the top ten take about 5%. In regard to this clone: The target antigen is unknown.

This CDR3 is built from 12 residues. V was pared by 8 bases and J by 1 base, with 11 bases between. Germline CDR1 and CDR2: GTSNPN and SVGIG (reference sequence). Whole-study findings and limits: Ibrutinib response saw clonality rise, and progression saw it return toward baseline. Clonality at baseline surpassed age-matched healthy donors and tracked circulating CD8+ T-cell counts.

The chain combines TRBV30 with TRBJ1-1; D possibly corresponds to TRBD1 (6 bases). The TCR was taken from a human donor with chronic lymphocytic leukemia. Sequencing was performed on PBMCs, taken at disease progression, from a patient treated with ibrutinib. CDR3 amino acids: CATEGGNTEAFF. As DNA, the CDR3 is TGTGCCACGGAAGGGGGGAACACTGAAGCTTTCTTT.